This passage covers 13 T cell receptor beta chains from one sample sequenced in a study of cytomegalovirus exposure and HLA in healthy donors (dated by TCRdb to 2017 to 2019). The library was generated by the immunoSEQ multiplex PCR assay. For the multiplex PCR, a mixture combining 60 forward primers for TCR Vbeta segments and 13 reverse primers for TCR Jbeta segments was used. The table was pulled from immuneACCESS by TCRdb, which kept in-frame rearrangements only. Such tables lose some clones; where checked, under half of the loss comes from unresolved V genes, and the rest has no known cause. The sample profile shows a few hundred thousand clones; around 90% of them were found once. Together, the top ten hold 1.5% to 2% of the sample. Material: PBMCs. Receptors originate from a girl aged 2-9 years in good health and CMV-seronegative.

This rearrangement joins TRBV6-1 to TRBJ2-4, with a weak D call TRBD1 (5 bases). This CDR3 spans 14 amino acids. The V and J ends lost 1 base and 6 bases respectively, with 10 bases between them. CDR1 and CDR2 from the germline V gene are MNHNS and SASEGT. The CDR3 spells CASSEGGRLNIQYF. Here the CDR3 DNA reads TGTGCCAGCAGTGAAGGGGGCAGGTTAAACATTCAGTACTTC.

The genes are TRBV11-2 and TRBJ2-1; D is possibly TRBD2 (6 bases). The germline V and J ends were trimmed by 5 bases and 9 bases, with 17 bases remaining between them. The germline V gene encodes CDR1 SGHAT and CDR2 FQNNGV. The CDR3 is 14 amino acids. This chain's CDR3 is CASSPRLVRSEQFF. CDR3 in DNA: TGTGCCAGCAGCCCCCGACTAGTAAGGAGTGAGCAGTTCTTC.

The chain couples TRBV29-1 to TRBJ1-1; D perhaps matches TRBD1 (5 bases). V lost 4 bases and J 6 bases, leaving 18 bases between the germline ends. This CDR3 is built from 14 residues. Germline V lookup: CDR1 SQVTM, CDR2 ANQGSEA. The CDR3 coding sequence is TGCAGCGTTGCATGGGGCAGGCAGGGATCTGAAGCTTTCTTT. Protein: CSVAWGRQGSEAFF.

This sequence joins TRBV10-1 and TRBJ2-7; D ambiguous. Germline CDR1 is WNHNN and CDR2 is SYGVQD (reference sequence). V shed 3 bases and J shed 2 bases, with 20 bases lying between them. The length of the CDR3 is 17 residues. DNA for the CDR3: TGCGCCAGCAGTGATTCCAATAGCCGGAGAGGCGCCTACGAGCAGTACTTC. Its protein is CASSDSNSRRGAYEQYF.

The table lists this clone with a count of one. The chain links TRBV6-1 to TRBJ2-7; D gene ambiguous. Deletions cut 6 bases from V and 2 bases from J, with 8 bases between. Germline assignment: CDR1 MNHNS and CDR2 SASEGT. The CDR3 loop spans 12 amino acids. The CDR3 DNA is TGTGCCAGCAGCTTAGCCACCTACGAGCAGTACTTC. It encodes CASSLATYEQYF.

The chain is built from TRBV27 and TRBJ1-1; no definite D call. Germline lookup yields CDR1 MNHEY and CDR2 SMNVEV (reference sequence). The CDR3 has 13 residues. Trimming removed 2 bases from V and 4 bases from J, with 8 bases in between. The CDR3 reads CASSLREGTEAFF. The CDR3 nucleotides are TGTGCCAGCAGTTTAAGAGAGGGCACTGAAGCTTTCTTT.

V usage is TRBV7-6 and J usage is TRBJ2-1, with 10 bases fitting TRBD2. The V gene's germline CDR1 is SGHVS and CDR2 FNYEAQ. The ends lost 3 bases at V and 4 bases at J; junction bases unmatched: 3. The CDR3 sequence is 15 residues long. The CDR3 DNA follows: TGTGCCAGCAGCTTTACTAGCGGGGATTACAATGAGCAGTTCTTC. Its protein product is CASSFTSGDYNEQFF.

This sequence joins TRBV30 and TRBJ2-7, with D tentatively TRBD1 (6 bases). Trimming stripped 0 bases from V and 7 bases from J, with 13 bases between. Looked up from germline, CDR1 is GTSNPN and CDR2 is SVGIG (reference sequence). The CDR3 extends over 13 amino acids. The CDR3 is CAWSVRQVGEQYF. CDR3 DNA: TGTGCCTGGAGTGTACGACAGGTCGGGGAGCAGTACTTC. Full variable domain (missing parts from reference TRBV30 and TRBJ2-7): SQTIHQWPATLVQPVGSPLSLECTVEGTSNPNLYWYRQAAGRGLQLLFYSVGIGQISSEVPQNLSASRPQDRQFILSSKKLLLSDSGFYLCAWSVRQVGEQYFGPGTRLTVT.

V is TRBV6-4 and J is TRBJ2-2; 7 bases are a match to TRBD2. With V trimmed by 0 bases and J by 12 bases, 1 base remained unmatched. This CDR3 is built from 12 residues. Per germline, CDR1 MRHNA and CDR2 SNTAGT. The CDR3 bases are TGTGCCAGCAGTGACTCGGGAGGGAAGCTGTTTTTT. It specifies CASSDSGGKLFF.

DNA for the CDR3: TGTGCCTGGAGTGTGGCTAAATTTCCGAGCGCGAGCTCCTACAATGAGCAGTTCTTC. It is translated as CAWSVAKFPSASSYNEQFF. This chain connects TRBV30 to TRBJ2-1; D ambiguous. The CDR3 is 19 residues long. Trimming took 0 bases from V and 0 from J, leaving 21 bases between them. From germline, CDR1 is GTSNPN and CDR2 SVGIG (reference sequence).

This chain joins TRBV5-6 and TRBJ1-3, with a possible D match to TRBD1 (5 bases). CDR1 and CDR2 from the germline V gene are SGHDT and YYEEEE. Trimming took 0 bases from V and 0 from J, leaving 16 bases between them. The CDR3 loop spans 18 amino acids. The CDR3 DNA follows: TGTGCCAGCAGCTTGGCGGAGACAGTAACTTACTCTGGAAACACCATATATTTT. Encoded protein: CASSLAETVTYSGNTIYF.

The CDR3 nucleotides read TGTGCCACCAGCAGAGATGTAGTGGAGAATAGCAATCAGCCCCAGCATTTT. It specifies CATSRDVVENSNQPQHF. The J gene is TRBJ1-5, the V gene TRBV15; no definite D call. The germline gives CDR1 LNHNV, CDR2 YYDKDF (reference sequence). Trimming stripped 0 bases from V and 0 bases from J, with 12 bases between. The CDR3 has 17 amino acids.

The chain has TRBV7-6 and TRBJ2-5; 10 positions agree with TRBD2. The germline CDR1 and CDR2 sequences are SGHVS and FNYEAQ. CDR3 length equals 21 residues. The V segment lost 4 bases and the J segment 1 base; nucleotides outside the gene matches: 21. The CDR3 protein is CASSSPRSAGGREELQETQYF. CDR3 in DNA: TGTGCCAGCAGCTCCCCGCGCTCAGCGGGGGGGCGAGAGGAGCTCCAAGAGACCCAGTACTTC.